Presented here are 27 T cell receptor beta chains from one specimen sequenced in a study of shared clonotypes between healthy human individuals. Some clones are missing from TCRdb's copy, which holds only in-frame ones; the method was immunoSEQ multiplex PCR. The table records around 2.5 million clones, under 95% of them present only once. Source material: naive CD4+ T cells from PBMCs. Subset: CD45RA+ positively selected. The receptors derive from a man aged 18-30 years in good health. Some clones in this sample may be carry-over from other donors' samples.

With regard to this clone: The sample has other DNA sequences that encode this CDR3 too. The chain combines TRBV5-1 with TRBJ2-1; no definite D call. CDR1 is SGHRS, CDR2 YFSETQ, per germline. V lost 0 bases and J 1 base, leaving 8 bases between the germline ends. The CDR3 totals 15 residues. For the CDR3, the DNA is TGCGCCAGCAGCTTGGGGGGTTTATCCTACAATGAGCAGTTCTTC. Its translation: CASSLGGLSYNEQFF.

The rearrangement uses TRBV5-1 and TRBJ1-2, with a possible D match to TRBD1 (5 bases). The germline V gene encodes CDR1 SGHRS and CDR2 YFSETQ. V lost 5 bases and J lost 7, with 12 bases in between. The CDR3 is 12 residues long. As DNA, the CDR3 is TGCGCCAGCAGGGGGACCGAGCGTGGCTACACCTTC. Translation: CASRGTERGYTF.

The chain uses TRBV27 and TRBJ2-7, with TRBD2 matching over 8 bases. J was trimmed by 3 bases and V by 6 bases; bases with no gene match: 7. From germline, CDR1 is MNHEY and CDR2 SMNVEV (reference sequence). The CDR3 spans 14 residues. Written as DNA, the CDR3 is TGTGCCAGCAGCAAACTAGCGGTTAGCTACGAGCAGTACTTC. The encoded protein is CASSKLAVSYEQYF.

The count of this clone is one. The genes are TRBV6-6 and TRBJ2-1; TRBD2 is a possible D gene (6 bases). The CDR3 is made up of 14 amino acids. CDR1 MNHNY and CDR2 SVGAGI come from the germline V gene (reference sequence). With 2 bases removed from V and 8 bases from J, the gap between germline ends came to 13 bases. The CDR3 here is CASSYPAEGYEQFF. CDR3 DNA: TGTGCCAGCAGTTACCCTGCGGAGGGCTATGAGCAGTTCTTC.

The J gene is TRBJ2-3, the V gene TRBV5-1; perhaps TRBD2 as D (6 bases). The V end lost 4 bases, the J end lost 11 bases, and 17 bases lay between the germline ends. The CDR3 sequence is 13 residues long. CDR1 and CDR2 from the germline V gene are SGHRS and YFSETQ. CDR3 bases: TGCGCCAGCAGCCAGACTTGGTTGCGGGAGCAGTATTTT. Its protein is CASSQTWLREQYF.

To note about this clone: The same CDR3 also results from other DNA sequences found in this sample. The chain has TRBV29-1 and TRBJ2-7; the D is unclear. Germline V gene data show CDR1 as SQVTM and CDR2 as ANQGSEA. CDR3 size: 12 residues. Deletions cut 4 bases from V and 0 bases from J, with 7 bases between. CDR3 region: CSVVVNSYEQYF. In nucleotides, the CDR3 is TGCAGCGTTGTTGTCAACTCCTACGAGCAGTACTTC.

This clone has a single count. V is TRBV30 and J is TRBJ2-1; 7 nucleotides align to TRBD2. The J segment lost 6 bases and the V segment lost 3 bases, leaving 14 bases of the junction unmatched. Germline-derived CDR1 and CDR2 are GTSNPN and SVGIG (reference sequence). The CDR3 is 16 amino acids. Here the CDR3 reads CAWSGAGPHLGNEQFF. The CDR3, as DNA: TGTGCCTGGAGCGGAGCGGGACCTCACCTAGGCAATGAGCAGTTCTTC.

This chain joins TRBV5-4 and TRBJ1-4, with unresolved D. Trimming removed 1 base from V and 2 bases from J, with 3 bases in between. Germline CDR1 is SGHNT and CDR2 is YYREEE (reference sequence). The CDR3 totals 13 residues. Written as DNA, the CDR3 is TGTGCCAGCAGCTTGACCACTAATGAAAAACTGTTTTTT. Residues: CASSLTTNEKLFF.

The chain employs TRBV7-3 and TRBJ2-7, with unresolved D. Germline lookup yields CDR1 SGHTA and CDR2 FQGTGA. The CDR3 has 13 amino acids. V was shortened by 2 bases and J by 4 bases, with 9 bases between the two germline ends. CDR3 sequence reads: CASSLDWRYEQYF. The CDR3 region has the DNA TGTGCCAGCAGCTTAGACTGGAGATACGAGCAGTACTTC.

V usage is TRBV7-2 and J usage is TRBJ2-1, with TRBD2 matching over 8 bases. The V gene's germline CDR1 is SGHTA and CDR2 FQGNSA. With V trimmed by 4 bases and J by 3 bases, 11 bases remained unmatched. The length of the CDR3 is 17 residues. The CDR3 region is CASSSGNGRANYNEQFF. CDR3 nucleotides: TGTGCCAGCAGCTCCGGCAACGGGAGGGCCAACTACAATGAGCAGTTCTTC.

The DNA for the CDR3 is TGTGCCAGCAGCGTAGCTTCCAGGGAGCTGTTTTTT. It codes for CASSVASRELFF. V is TRBV9 and J is TRBJ2-2; D is ambiguous. Trimming took off 0 bases at V and 9 bases at J, with 6 bases between the two ends. The germline V gene encodes CDR1 SGDLS and CDR2 YYNGEE. The length of the CDR3 is 12 residues. Looking up the rest from reference TRBV9 and TRBJ2-2 gives the full variable domain: DSGVTQTPKHLITATGQRVTLRCSPRSGDLSVYWYQQSLDQGLQFLIQYYNGEERAKGNILERFSAQQFPDLHSELNLSSLELGDSALYFCASSVASRELFFGEGSRLTVL.

The chain combines TRBV28 with TRBJ2-5, with D unclear. V gave up 4 bases and J gave up 1 base, with 7 bases separating them. This CDR3 comprises 13 residues. The germline CDR1 and CDR2 sequences are MDHEN and SYDVKM. This CDR3 is CASSWATQETQYF. CDR3 sequence (DNA): TGTGCCAGCAGTTGGGCAACCCAAGAGACCCAGTACTTC. Full variable domain (missing parts from reference TRBV28 and TRBJ2-5): DVKVTQSSRYLVKRTGEKVFLECVQDMDHENMFWYRQDPGLGLRLIYFSYDVKMKEKGDIPEGYSVSREKKERFSLILESASTNQTSMYLCASSWATQETQYFGPGTRLLVL.

This chain joins TRBV5-1 and TRBJ2-7, with 7 nucleotides matching TRBD2. Germline values: CDR1 SGHRS, CDR2 YFSETQ. This CDR3 region has 16 residues. V lost 0 bases and J lost 4; bases outside the gene matches: 10. This CDR3 is CASSLGGGPFGYEQYF. CDR3 nucleotide sequence: TGCGCCAGCAGCTTGGGGGGAGGGCCGTTTGGGTACGAGCAGTACTTC.

This clone was picked up one time. One junction end does not reproduce the germline sequence, and a read error may be involved. The rearrangement uses TRBV4-2 and TRBJ1-2; D might be TRBD1 (6 bases). Germline V gene data show CDR1 as LGHNA and CDR2 as YNFKEQ. The CDR3 totals 15 residues. The CDR3 sequence: CASSTQGQGNYSYTF. In DNA form, the CDR3 reads TGTGCCAGCAGCACCCAGGGGCAAGGTAACTATAGCTACACCTTC.

The J gene is TRBJ1-2, the V gene TRBV18, with 11 bases matching TRBD1. CDR3 length: 17 residues. J gave up 2 bases and V 2 bases, and 7 bases lay outside the gene matches. The germline V gene encodes CDR1 KGHSH and CDR2 LQKENI. The CDR3 DNA reads TGTGCCAGCTCACCATATACGGGACAGGGGGACAACTATGGCTACACCTTC. Translation: CASSPYTGQGDNYGYTF.

The V and J genes are TRBV10-3 and TRBJ2-4; 9 positions match TRBD1. The CDR3 contains 14 residues. V gave up 10 bases and J gave up 7 bases; unmatched junction bases: 11. Germline values: CDR1 ENHRY, CDR2 SYGVKD. The CDR3 is CASRDREGWNIQYF. In DNA, the CDR3 is TGTGCCAGCCGGGACAGGGAGGGCTGGAACATTCAGTACTTC.

The chain carries TRBV11-2 and TRBJ2-1, with D maybe TRBD2 (6 bases). Germline V gives CDR1 SGHAT, CDR2 FQNNGV. The CDR3 length is 11 residues. V dropped 5 bases and J dropped 10 bases, with 9 bases sitting between them. CDR3 coding DNA: TGTGCCAGCAGCCCGGGACTCGAGCAGTTCTTC. As protein: CASSPGLEQFF.

J is TRBJ2-2 and V is TRBV2; 7 bases are shared with TRBD2. Trimming at V came to 3 bases and at J to 5 bases, leaving 9 bases not matched to a gene. This CDR3 region has 16 residues. Germline V gene lookup returns CDR1 SNHLY and CDR2 FYNNEI. The CDR3 bases are TGTGCCAGCAGTGATCGGGGCGGGAGAGCTACCGGGGAGCTGTTTTTT. Its protein product is CASSDRGGRATGELFF.

The chain recombines TRBV6-5 with TRBJ2-7; D gene ambiguous. The CDR3 is made up of 12 amino acids. From germline, CDR1 is MNHEY and CDR2 SVGAGI. Trimming took 6 bases from V and 4 from J, leaving 10 bases between them. In nucleotides, the CDR3 is TGTGCCAGCAGCCACAATGAATACGAGCAGTACTTC. Translating it yields CASSHNEYEQYF.

The rearrangement links TRBV20-1 to TRBJ2-1; TRBD2 might be the D (6 bases). Germline-derived CDR1 and CDR2 are DFQATT and SNEGSKA (reference sequence). This CDR3 is built from 10 residues. Trimming took off 7 bases at V and 8 bases at J, with 9 bases between the two ends. In DNA, the CDR3 is TGCAGTGTGCGGGGCGATGAGCAGTTCTTC. Its translation: CSVRGDEQFF.

The sample holds one count of this clone. V is TRBV30 and J is TRBJ2-1; D not certain. Deletions cut 1 base from V and 8 bases from J, with 12 bases between. Germline loops: CDR1 GTSNPN, CDR2 SVGIG (reference sequence). The CDR3 has 13 amino acids. CDR3 in amino acids: CAWSGSSIDEQFF. In DNA, the CDR3 is TGTGCCTGGAGTGGGAGCTCTATTGATGAGCAGTTCTTC.

This rearrangement joins TRBV10-3 to TRBJ2-7; 10 bases agree with TRBD1. The trim removed 8 bases at V and 2 bases at J, leaving 9 bases unmatched. Germline V gene lookup returns CDR1 ENHRY and CDR2 SYGVKD. This CDR3 comprises 15 residues. Written as DNA, the CDR3 is TGTGCCATCGGAGAGGGACAGGGGCCGACCTACGAGCAGTACTTC. Amino acid sequence: CAIGEGQGPTYEQYF.

The chain combines TRBV5-1 with TRBJ2-1; 7 bases are shared with TRBD2. V trimming: 4 bases; J trimming: 7 bases; junction bases outside the gene matches: 17. Germline V CDR1 and CDR2: SGHRS, YFSETQ. This CDR3 has 17 residues. CDR3 amino acids: CASSQLRGGRAQNEQFF. The CDR3 coding sequence is TGCGCCAGCAGCCAACTTCGGGGAGGGAGAGCACAGAATGAGCAGTTCTTC.

The chain carries TRBV21-1 and TRBJ1-4; TRBD1 is the table's D call and was not checked against the DNA. TRBV21-1 is noted as a pseudogene. The CDR3 spans 15 residues. The DNA for the CDR3 is TGTGCCAGCAGCGGAATTGACACAAACTATGAAAAACTGTTTTTT. The encoded protein is CASSGIDTNYEKLFF.

The V call is TRBV27, the J call TRBJ2-5; perhaps TRBD1 as D (5 bases). The germline CDR1 and CDR2 sequences are MNHEY and SMNVEV (reference sequence). This CDR3 comprises 13 residues. V lost 5 bases to trimming and J lost 5 bases, with 12 bases between them. In nucleotides, the CDR3 is TGTGCCAGCAGTCCGCAGGGTACGGAGACCCAGTACTTC. Its translation is CASSPQGTETQYF.

The rearrangement links TRBV6-1 to TRBJ1-2, with 9 positions matching TRBD1. The length of the CDR3 is 14 residues. CDR1 and CDR2 from the germline V gene are MNHNS and SASEGT. V was pared by 5 bases and J by 8 bases, with 9 bases of the junction left unmatched. This CDR3 reads CASSQTGGSGGYTF. CDR3 sequence (DNA): TGTGCCAGCAGTCAGACAGGGGGTTCTGGGGGCTACACCTTC.

This clone was observed a single time. The V and J genes are TRBV5-1 and TRBJ2-3; D is ambiguous. The CDR3 contains 16 residues. Trimming removed 1 base from V and 2 bases from J, with 14 bases in between. Germline CDR1 and CDR2: SGHRS and YFSETQ. Here the CDR3 reads CASSLLAVENTDTQYF. CDR3 nucleotides: TGCGCCAGCAGCTTGTTGGCGGTGGAGAACACAGATACGCAGTATTTT.